The present TCR beta chain was sequenced within a study of beta chain features in type 1 diabetes. General study findings and limits: VDJ junctions from patients with type 1 diabetes contained fewer insertions and more deletions. The study found moderately but significantly shorter TCRB CDR3s in all four CD4+ subsets of Type 1 diabetes patients.

In the case of this clone: Its antigen is currently unknown.

Stem cell-like memory, regulatory, central memory and naive CD4+ cells were sorted via CD45RO/CCR7/CD25/CD127/CD95/CD27. TCRB transcripts that were expressed got sequenced, as all of the isolated RNA had been reverse transcribed. Measured with immunoSEQ multiplex PCR; TCRdb has only the in-frame clones, and not every one. Among about 300,000 clones listed, 13% were seen once. This TCR derives from a woman aged 18-29 years with type 1 diabetes. Sequencing used naive CD4+ T cells from blood.

For the CDR3, the DNA is TGTGCCAGCCGTCCTAGGGGCAGAGACACTGAAGCTTTCTTT. Encoded protein: CASRPRGRDTEAFF. The V and J genes are TRBV25-1 and TRBJ1-1; D possibly corresponds to TRBD1 (5 bases). The V end was cut by 8 bases, the J end by 3 bases, with 16 bases between. Germline CDR1 reads MGHDK; CDR2 reads SYGVNS. The CDR3 spans 14 residues.